Below are 15 T cell receptor beta chains sequenced from a single sample in a study of beta chain features in type 1 diabetes. Study results and limitations: People with Type 1 diabetes carried modestly yet significantly shorter TCRB CDR3s in all four CD4+ subsets.

The authors reverse transcribed all of the isolated RNA, so sequencing captured expressed TCRB transcripts. Some clones are missing from TCRdb's copy, which holds only in-frame ones; the method was immunoSEQ multiplex PCR. The sample has a few hundred thousand clones, approximately 13% seen once. No antigen has been identified for these receptors. The sequencing input was naive CD4+ T cells from blood. The receptors were sampled from a young man with type 1 diabetes.

This clone came up a few times. The chain recombines TRBV6-1 with TRBJ1-2; tentatively, D is TRBD1 (6 bases). CDR1 MNHNS and CDR2 SASEGT come from the germline V gene. V shed 7 bases and J shed 8 bases, with 14 bases lying between them. The CDR3 contains 12 residues. Written as DNA, the CDR3 is TGTGCCAGCACTAAAGGGGGGGGAGGCTACACCTTC. Translated: CASTKGGGGYTF.

This clone has more than one count but fewer than ten. The chain uses TRBV6-1 and TRBJ1-5; no clear D gene. Germline CDR1 and CDR2: MNHNS and SASEGT. V was clipped by 3 bases and J by 7 bases, with 10 bases between them. There are 13 residues in the CDR3. CDR3 nucleotides: TGTGCCAGCAGTGATGATTGGCAGCAGCCCCAGCATTTT. Its translation is CASSDDWQQPQHF.

This chain links TRBV6-1 with TRBJ2-3, with D maybe TRBD1 (6 bases). CDR3 size: 15 residues. Germline V lookup: CDR1 MNHNS, CDR2 SASEGT. The V end was cut by 4 bases, the J end by 2 bases, with 13 bases between. The CDR3 region is CASSGASGVTDTQYF. CDR3 coding DNA: TGTGCCAGCAGTGGCGCGTCAGGGGTCACAGATACGCAGTATTTT.

The table lists this clone with a few counts. The genes are TRBV29-1 and TRBJ2-6; 11 positions agree with TRBD1. CDR3 length equals 17 residues. The J segment lost 4 bases and the V segment lost 6 bases, leaving 11 bases of the junction unmatched. CDR1 and CDR2 from the germline V gene are SQVTM and ANQGSEA. CDR3 nucleotides: TGCAGCGTGGCCACCGGGACAGGGGGTGGAGGGGCCAACGTCCTGACTTTC. This translates into CSVATGTGGGGANVLTF. Based on the CDR3 plus reference TRBV29-1 and TRBJ2-6, the full variable domain is SAVISQKPSRDICQRGTSLTIQCQVDSQVTMMFWYRQQPGQSLTLIATANQGSEATYESGFVIDKFPISRPNLTFSTLTVSNMSPEDSSIYLCSVATGTGGGGANVLTFGAGSRLTVL.

This clone has a handful of counts. The genes are TRBV28 and TRBJ1-1; D gene unclear. The CDR3 is 12 amino acids. Trimming removed 2 bases from V and 7 bases from J, with 8 bases in between. Per the germline V gene, CDR1 is MDHEN and CDR2 is SYDVKM. CDR3 coding DNA: TGTGCCAGCAGTTTACTTGACAATGAAGCTTTCTTT. It encodes CASSLLDNEAFF.

This clone came up once. The chain has TRBV30 and TRBJ2-7; D is possibly TRBD2 (6 bases). V gave up 6 bases and J gave up 3 bases, with 24 bases separating them. The CDR3 sequence is 16 residues long. CDR1 and CDR2 (germline): GTSNPN, SVGIG (reference sequence). The CDR3 sequence: CACRLAGTPFRYEQYF. The CDR3 DNA is TGTGCCTGCCGACTGGCGGGAACCCCCTTTCGCTACGAGCAGTACTTC.

The V and J genes are TRBV5-4 and TRBJ2-5; TRBD2 matches 14 bases. Unmatched junction bases numbered 4, after V lost 4 bases and J lost 5 bases. Germline-derived CDR1 and CDR2 are SGHNT and YYREEE (reference sequence). This CDR3 is 15 amino acids long. CDR3 bases: TGTGCCAGCAGCGGGGGACTAGCGGGAGTGGAGACCCAGTACTTC. Protein: CASSGGLAGVETQYF.

This sequence joins TRBV4-1 and TRBJ1-4; D is perhaps TRBD1 (5 bases). The germline V gene has CDR1 MGHRA and CDR2 YSYEKL. The CDR3 is 15 residues long. Between the trimmed V and J ends, which lost 1 base and 6 bases, there was a span of 12 bases. The CDR3 coding sequence is TGCGCCAGCAGCCAAGTCTACAGGCGCCATGAAAAACTGTTTTTT. Encoded protein: CASSQVYRRHEKLFF.

This clone was counted between two and nine times. The rearrangement links TRBV6-6 to TRBJ1-5; D may be TRBD1 (6 bases). The V gene's germline CDR1 is MNHNY and CDR2 SVGAGI (reference sequence). CDR3 length equals 13 residues. The V end lost 5 bases, the J end lost 4 bases, and 9 bases lay between the germline ends. DNA of the CDR3: TGTGCCAGCAGTAATCAGGGGAATCAGCCCCAGCATTTT. This codes for CASSNQGNQPQHF.

The chain recombines TRBV14 with TRBJ1-5; weak D call: TRBD1 (5 bases). This CDR3 contains 13 residues. V lost 0 bases and J lost 7, with 7 bases in between. CDR1 SGHDN and CDR2 FVKESK come from the germline V gene. The CDR3 coding sequence is TGTGCCAGCAGCCAAGAGCGGGGGCAGCCCCAGCATTTT. Translating gives CASSQERGQPQHF. The full variable domain, completed using reference TRBV14 and TRBJ1-5, is EAGVTQFPSHSVIEKGQTVTLRCDPISGHDNLYWYRRVMGKEIKFLLHFVKESKQDESGMPNNRFLAERTGGTYSTLKVQPAELEDSGVYFCASSQERGQPQHFGDGTRLSIL.

The V call is TRBV5-6, the J call TRBJ2-3; 7 bases are a match to TRBD2. The CDR3 extends over 16 amino acids. With V trimmed by 2 bases and J by 1 base, 7 bases remained unmatched. Germline V gives CDR1 SGHDT, CDR2 YYEEEE. The CDR3 spells CASSFSPSGGTDTQYF. The CDR3 region has the DNA TGTGCCAGCAGCTTTTCCCCCAGCGGGGGCACAGATACGCAGTATTTT.

In DNA, the CDR3 is TGTGCCAGCAGTGAAAGGCCACCGGGGAGCAATCAGCCCCAGCATTTT. This sequence encodes CASSERPPGSNQPQHF. V gene TRBV6-1 combines with J gene TRBJ1-5; the D is unclear. Per germline, CDR1 MNHNS and CDR2 SASEGT. V was trimmed by 2 bases and J by 1 base, leaving 12 bases between them. The CDR3 spans 16 residues.

This clone has just a few counts. The rearrangement uses TRBV9 and TRBJ1-5; a possible D gene is TRBD1 (5 bases). Germline assignment: CDR1 SGDLS and CDR2 YYNGEE. This CDR3 is 15 amino acids long. V was trimmed by 3 bases and J by 3 bases, leaving 13 bases between them. DNA for the CDR3: TGTGCCAGCAGCGCCCTTGGGGGGACCAATCAGCCCCAGCATTTT. It yields the protein CASSALGGTNQPQHF. Supplemented by reference TRBV9 and TRBJ1-5, the full variable domain reads DSGVTQTPKHLITATGQRVTLRCSPRSGDLSVYWYQQSLDQGLQFLIQYYNGEERAKGNILERFSAQQFPDLHSELNLSSLELGDSALYFCASSALGGTNQPQHFGDGTRLSIL.

The V call is TRBV30, the J call TRBJ2-3; 9 bases are a match to TRBD1. Trimming removed 4 bases from V and 6 bases from J; junction bases left unmatched: 5. Germline V gives CDR1 GTSNPN, CDR2 SVGIG (reference sequence). The CDR3 is 13 residues long. The CDR3 DNA reads TGTGCCTGGATCGGACAGGGGTCGGATACGCAGTATTTT. As protein: CAWIGQGSDTQYF.

A few counts support this clone. The rearrangement uses TRBV6-6 and TRBJ2-7, with TRBD1 as a possible D gene (6 bases). Germline V gives CDR1 MNHNY, CDR2 SVGAGI (reference sequence). The CDR3 consists of 16 residues. V was trimmed by 5 bases and J by 0 bases, leaving 17 bases between them. CDR3 protein: CASSRVTGSPSYEQYF. The CDR3 DNA sequence: TGTGCCAGCAGTAGAGTCACAGGGTCGCCCTCCTACGAGCAGTACTTC.